This T cell receptor (beta chain) was captured in a study of CD8+ T cells in alopecia areata. General observations from the study: Under tofacitinib, numerous expanded lesional clonotypes remained detectable in scalp and blood. Lesional scalp exceeded normal scalp in clonality, especially in alopecia totalis/universalis. Uncertainty remains about how baseline CD8+ expansion links to response, with one nonresponder.

Treatment denoted: oral pan-JAK inhibitor, 5-10 mg twice daily. Collection of lesional scalp punch biopsies and peripheral blood was performed in alopecia areata patients. Turning to this clone: Antigen: not known.

TCR sequencing used cDNA made by reverse transcription of extracted RNA. Repertoires were generated with immunoSEQ multiplex PCR, while TCRdb's copy carries only in-frame clones and drops some. The table records roughly 190,000 clones, 45% to 75% of them present only once. Sequenced here: CD4+ T cells sorted from blood, sampled at week 4, from a patient treated with tofacitinib. The source of this sequence is a human donor with alopecia areata.

CDR3 sequence reads: CASSASTSGIFEQYF. CDR3 DNA sequence: TGCGCCAGCAGCGCCTCGACTAGCGGGATTTTCGAGCAGTACTTC. The chain combines TRBV5-1 with TRBJ2-7; TRBD2 agrees at 11 bases. CDR1 and CDR2 (germline): SGHRS, YFSETQ. CDR3 length: 15 amino acids. Trimming cost V 4 bases and J 6 bases; bases outside gene matches: 9.